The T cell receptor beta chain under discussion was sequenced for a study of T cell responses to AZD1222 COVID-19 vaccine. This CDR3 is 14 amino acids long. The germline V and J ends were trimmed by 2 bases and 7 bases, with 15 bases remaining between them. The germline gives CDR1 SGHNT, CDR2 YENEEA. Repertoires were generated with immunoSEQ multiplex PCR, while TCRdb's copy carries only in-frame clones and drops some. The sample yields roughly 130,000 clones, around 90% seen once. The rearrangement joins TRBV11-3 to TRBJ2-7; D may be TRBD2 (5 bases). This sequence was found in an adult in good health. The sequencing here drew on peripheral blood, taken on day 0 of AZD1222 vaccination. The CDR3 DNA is TGTGCCAGCAGCTTACTAGGCAAAACTAGTGAGCAGTACTTC. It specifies CASSLLGKTSEQYF.